The entry below describes one T cell receptor beta chain. Symptom resolution, clearance, or two negative PCRs marked the recovered donors of Cohort 3. This entry comes from a study of blood T cell repertoires in COVID-19. Profiled with immunoSEQ multiplex PCR; TCRdb holds only in-frame clones, not every one. The data show 400,000 or so clones, 85% to 90% seen once. The sequence was collected from a man younger than 40 who had recovered from COVID-19. Sample: PBMCs or T cells enriched from blood (not recorded which).

The CDR3 DNA is TGTGCCAGCGGATTTAGACAGGGGGCGAATTCACCCCTCCACTTT. Protein sequence: CASGFRQGANSPLHF. The rearrangement uses TRBV27 and TRBJ1-6; 10 positions agree with TRBD1. Germline V gives CDR1 MNHEY, CDR2 SMNVEV (reference sequence). V gave up 8 bases and J gave up 7 bases; unmatched junction bases: 8. The CDR3 has 15 residues.